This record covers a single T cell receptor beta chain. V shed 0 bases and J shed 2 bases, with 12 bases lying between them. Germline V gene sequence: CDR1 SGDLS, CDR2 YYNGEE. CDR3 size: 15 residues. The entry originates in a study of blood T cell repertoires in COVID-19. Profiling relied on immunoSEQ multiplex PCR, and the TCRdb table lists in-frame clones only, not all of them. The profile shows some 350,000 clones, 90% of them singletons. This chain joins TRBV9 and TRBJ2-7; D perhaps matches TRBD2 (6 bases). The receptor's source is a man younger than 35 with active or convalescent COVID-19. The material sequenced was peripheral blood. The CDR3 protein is CASSVEAGPTYEQYF. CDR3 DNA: TGTGCCAGCAGCGTAGAGGCGGGACCTACCTACGAGCAGTACTTC.